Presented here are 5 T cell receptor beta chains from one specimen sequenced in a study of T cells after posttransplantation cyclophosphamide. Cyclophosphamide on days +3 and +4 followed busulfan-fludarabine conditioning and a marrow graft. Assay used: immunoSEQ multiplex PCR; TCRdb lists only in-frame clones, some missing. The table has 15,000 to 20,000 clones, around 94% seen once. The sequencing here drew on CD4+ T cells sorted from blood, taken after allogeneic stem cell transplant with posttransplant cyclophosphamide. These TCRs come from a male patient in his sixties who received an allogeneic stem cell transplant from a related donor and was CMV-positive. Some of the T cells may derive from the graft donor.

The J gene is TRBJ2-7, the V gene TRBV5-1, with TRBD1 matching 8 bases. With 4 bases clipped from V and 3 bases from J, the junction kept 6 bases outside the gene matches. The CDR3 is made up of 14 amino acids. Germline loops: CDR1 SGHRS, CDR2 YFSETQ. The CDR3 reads CASSIGQGGYEQYF. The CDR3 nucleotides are TGCGCCAGCAGCATCGGACAGGGTGGCTACGAGCAGTACTTC.

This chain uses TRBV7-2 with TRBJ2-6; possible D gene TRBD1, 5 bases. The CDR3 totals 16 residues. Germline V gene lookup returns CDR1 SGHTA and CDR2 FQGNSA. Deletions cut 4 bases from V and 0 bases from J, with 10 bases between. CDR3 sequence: CASSWGGDSGANVLTF. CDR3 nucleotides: TGTGCCAGCAGCTGGGGCGGTGACTCTGGGGCCAACGTCCTGACTTTC.

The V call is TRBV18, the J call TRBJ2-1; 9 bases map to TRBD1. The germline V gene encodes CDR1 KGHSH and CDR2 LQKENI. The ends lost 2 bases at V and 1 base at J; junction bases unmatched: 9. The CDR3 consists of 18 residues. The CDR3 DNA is TGTGCCAGCTCACCAAACCCGGGACAGGGAGGATCCTACAATGAGCAGTTCTTC. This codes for CASSPNPGQGGSYNEQFF.

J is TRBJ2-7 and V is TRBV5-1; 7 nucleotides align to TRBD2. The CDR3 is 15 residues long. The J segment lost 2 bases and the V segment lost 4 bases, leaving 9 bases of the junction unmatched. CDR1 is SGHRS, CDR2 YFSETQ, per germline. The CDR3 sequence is CASSVSGAETYEQYF. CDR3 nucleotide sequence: TGCGCCAGCAGCGTCAGCGGGGCTGAAACCTACGAGCAGTACTTC. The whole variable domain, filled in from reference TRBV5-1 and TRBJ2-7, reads KAGVTQTPRYLIKTRGQQVTLSCSPISGHRSVSWYQQTPGQGLQFLFEYFSETQRNKGNFPGRFSGRQFSNSRSEMNVSTLELGDSALYLCASSVSGAETYEQYFGPGTRLTVT.

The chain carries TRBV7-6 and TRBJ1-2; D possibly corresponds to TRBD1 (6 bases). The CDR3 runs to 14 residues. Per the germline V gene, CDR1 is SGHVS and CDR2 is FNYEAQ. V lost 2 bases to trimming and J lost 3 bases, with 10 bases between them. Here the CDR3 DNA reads TGTGCCAGCAGCTTACAGGGGAGCGACTATGGCTACACCTTC. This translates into CASSLQGSDYGYTF. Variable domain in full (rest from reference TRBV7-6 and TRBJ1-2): GAGVSQSPRYKVTKRGQDVALRCDPISGHVSLYWYRQALGQGPEFLTYFNYEAQQDKSGLPNDRFSAERPEGSISTLTIQRTEQRDSAMYRCASSLQGSDYGYTFGSGTRLTVV.